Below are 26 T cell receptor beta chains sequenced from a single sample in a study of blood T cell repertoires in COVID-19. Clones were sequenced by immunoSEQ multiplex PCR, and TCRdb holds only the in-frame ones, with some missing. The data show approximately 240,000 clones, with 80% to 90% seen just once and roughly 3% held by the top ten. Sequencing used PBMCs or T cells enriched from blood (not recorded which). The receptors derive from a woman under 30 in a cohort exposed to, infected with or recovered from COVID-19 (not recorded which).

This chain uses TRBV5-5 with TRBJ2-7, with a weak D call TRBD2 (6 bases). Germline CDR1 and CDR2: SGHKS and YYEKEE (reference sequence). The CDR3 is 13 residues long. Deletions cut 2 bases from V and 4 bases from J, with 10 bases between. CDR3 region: CASSFREPYEQYF. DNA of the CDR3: TGTGCCAGCAGCTTCCGGGAGCCTTACGAGCAGTACTTC.

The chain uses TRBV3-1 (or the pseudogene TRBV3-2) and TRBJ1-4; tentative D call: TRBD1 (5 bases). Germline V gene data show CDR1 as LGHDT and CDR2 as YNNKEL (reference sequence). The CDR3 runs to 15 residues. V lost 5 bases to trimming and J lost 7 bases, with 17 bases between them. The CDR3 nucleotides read TGTGCCAGCAGCGCCCCCCGGGGGGATATTGAAAAACTGTTTTTT. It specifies CASSAPRGDIEKLFF.

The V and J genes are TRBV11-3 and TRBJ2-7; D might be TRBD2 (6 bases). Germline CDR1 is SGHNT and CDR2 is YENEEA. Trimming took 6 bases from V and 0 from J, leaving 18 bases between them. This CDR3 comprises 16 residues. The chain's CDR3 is CASSSNGGGSSYEQYF. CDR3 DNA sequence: TGTGCCAGCAGTTCTAACGGTGGGGGGAGCTCCTACGAGCAGTACTTC.

The CDR3 bases are TGTGCCAGCAGTGACTCCGGGACAGGGTACGGCTACACCTTC. Translation gives CASSDSGTGYGYTF. V gene TRBV6-4 combines with J gene TRBJ1-2; 9 bases agree with TRBD1. This CDR3 comprises 14 residues. V gave up 0 bases and J gave up 8 bases; unmatched junction bases: 4. Germline CDR1 reads MRHNA; CDR2 reads SNTAGT.

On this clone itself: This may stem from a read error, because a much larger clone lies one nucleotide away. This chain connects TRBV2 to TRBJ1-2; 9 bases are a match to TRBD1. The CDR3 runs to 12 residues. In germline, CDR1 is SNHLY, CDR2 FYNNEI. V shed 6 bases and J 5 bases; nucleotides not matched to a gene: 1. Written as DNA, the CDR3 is TGTGCCAGCAGGGGGACAGGGTATGGCTACACCTTC. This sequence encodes CASRGTGYGYTF.

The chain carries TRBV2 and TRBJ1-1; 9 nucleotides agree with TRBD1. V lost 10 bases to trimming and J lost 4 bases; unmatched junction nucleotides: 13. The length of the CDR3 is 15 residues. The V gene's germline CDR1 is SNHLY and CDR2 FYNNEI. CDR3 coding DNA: TGTGCCATCCCGGGGGACAGGGTAGGAATCACTGAAGCTTTCTTT. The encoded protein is CAIPGDRVGITEAFF.

CDR3 protein: CASSSSGVYGYTF. CDR3 DNA sequence: TGTGCCAGCAGTTCATCAGGGGTCTATGGCTACACCTTC. The chain joins TRBV28 to TRBJ1-2; possibly TRBD1 for D (6 bases). Germline CDR1 is MDHEN and CDR2 is SYDVKM. The V end lost 4 bases, the J end lost 4 bases, and 10 bases lay between the germline ends. The CDR3 loop spans 13 amino acids.

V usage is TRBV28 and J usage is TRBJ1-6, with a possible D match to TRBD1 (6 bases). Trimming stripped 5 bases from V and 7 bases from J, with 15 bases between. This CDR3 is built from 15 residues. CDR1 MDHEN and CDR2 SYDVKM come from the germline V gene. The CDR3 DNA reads TGTGCCAGCAGTGCCTGGGACAATTGGAATTCACCCCTCCACTTT. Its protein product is CASSAWDNWNSPLHF.

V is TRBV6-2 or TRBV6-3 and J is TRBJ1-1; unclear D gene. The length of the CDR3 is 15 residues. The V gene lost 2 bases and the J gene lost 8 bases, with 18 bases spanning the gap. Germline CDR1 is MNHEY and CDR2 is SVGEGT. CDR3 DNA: TGTGCCAGCAGTTACACTGCCGGAGTTGGGAGGGAAGCTTTCTTT. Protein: CASSYTAGVGREAFF.

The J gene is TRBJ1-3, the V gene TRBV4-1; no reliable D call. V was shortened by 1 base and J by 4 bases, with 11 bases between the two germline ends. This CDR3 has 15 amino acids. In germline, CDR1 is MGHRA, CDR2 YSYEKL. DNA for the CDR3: TGCGCCAGCAGCCAAGGGAACACAGCCGGAAACACCATATATTTT. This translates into CASSQGNTAGNTIYF.

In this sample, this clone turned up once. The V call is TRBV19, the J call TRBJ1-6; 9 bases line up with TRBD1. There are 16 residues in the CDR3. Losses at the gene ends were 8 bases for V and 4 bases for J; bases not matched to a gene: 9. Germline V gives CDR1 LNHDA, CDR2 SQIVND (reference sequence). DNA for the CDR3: TGTGCCAGTGGGAGACAGGGGGGAGAGTATAATTCACCCCTCCACTTT. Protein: CASGRQGGEYNSPLHF. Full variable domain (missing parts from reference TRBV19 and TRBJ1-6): DGGITQSPKYLFRKEGQNVTLSCEQNLNHDAMYWYRQDPGQGLRLIYYSQIVNDFQKGDIAEGYSVSREKKESFPLTVTSAQKNPTAFYLCASGRQGGEYNSPLHFGNGTRLTVT.

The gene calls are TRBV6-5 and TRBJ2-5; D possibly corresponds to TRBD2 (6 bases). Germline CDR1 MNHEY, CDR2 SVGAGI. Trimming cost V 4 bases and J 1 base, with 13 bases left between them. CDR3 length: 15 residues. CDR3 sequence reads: CASSLPGGVQETQYF. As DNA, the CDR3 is TGTGCCAGCAGTTTACCCGGGGGAGTCCAAGAGACCCAGTACTTC.

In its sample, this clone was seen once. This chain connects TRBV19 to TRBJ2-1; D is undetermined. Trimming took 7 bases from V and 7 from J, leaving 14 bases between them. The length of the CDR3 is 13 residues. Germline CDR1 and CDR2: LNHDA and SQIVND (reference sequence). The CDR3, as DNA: TGTGCCAGTAACGCCCGACTTGGGAATGAGCAGTTCTTC. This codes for CASNARLGNEQFF.

CDR3 residues: CASSLGTSGGTREQYF. CDR3 DNA: TGTGCCAGCAGTTTAGGGACTAGCGGGGGGACCAGGGAGCAGTACTTC. The J gene is TRBJ2-7, the V gene TRBV27; 15 nucleotides match TRBD2. V dropped 2 bases and J dropped 7; count of bases not matched to a gene: 6. The CDR3 contains 16 residues. Germline V CDR1 and CDR2: MNHEY, SMNVEV (reference sequence).

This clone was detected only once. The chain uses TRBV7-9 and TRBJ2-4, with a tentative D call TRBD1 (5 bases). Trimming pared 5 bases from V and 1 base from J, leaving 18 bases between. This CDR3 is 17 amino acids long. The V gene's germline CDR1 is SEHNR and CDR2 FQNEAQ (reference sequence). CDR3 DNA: TGTGCCAGCAGCCCCGACAGATCCCCCTTGGCCAAAAACATTCAGTACTTC. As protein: CASSPDRSPLAKNIQYF.

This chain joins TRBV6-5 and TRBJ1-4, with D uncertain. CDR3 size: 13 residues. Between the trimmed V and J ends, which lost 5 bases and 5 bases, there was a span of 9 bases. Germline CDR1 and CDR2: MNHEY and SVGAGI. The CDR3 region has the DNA TGTGCCAGCAGTCAAACAGAAAATGAAAAACTGTTTTTT. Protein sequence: CASSQTENEKLFF.

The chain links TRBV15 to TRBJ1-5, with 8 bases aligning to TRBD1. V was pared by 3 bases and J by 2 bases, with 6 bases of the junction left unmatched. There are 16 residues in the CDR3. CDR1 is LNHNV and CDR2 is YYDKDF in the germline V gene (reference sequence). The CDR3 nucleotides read TGTGCCACCAGCAGGGACAGGGTGGCGGGCAATCAGCCCCAGCATTTT. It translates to CATSRDRVAGNQPQHF.

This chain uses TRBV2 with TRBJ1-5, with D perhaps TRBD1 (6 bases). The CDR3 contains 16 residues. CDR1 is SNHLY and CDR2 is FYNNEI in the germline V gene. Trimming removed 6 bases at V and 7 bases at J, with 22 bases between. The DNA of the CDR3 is TGTGCCAGCAGCGACCTCACCCCAGGGGCGCTACAGCCCCAGCATTTT. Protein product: CASSDLTPGALQPQHF.

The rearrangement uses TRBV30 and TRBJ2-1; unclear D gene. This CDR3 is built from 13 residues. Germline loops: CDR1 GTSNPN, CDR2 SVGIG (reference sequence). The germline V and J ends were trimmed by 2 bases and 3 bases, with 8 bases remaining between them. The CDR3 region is CAWSRLFYNEQFF. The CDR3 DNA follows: TGTGCCTGGAGTCGACTCTTCTACAATGAGCAGTTCTTC.

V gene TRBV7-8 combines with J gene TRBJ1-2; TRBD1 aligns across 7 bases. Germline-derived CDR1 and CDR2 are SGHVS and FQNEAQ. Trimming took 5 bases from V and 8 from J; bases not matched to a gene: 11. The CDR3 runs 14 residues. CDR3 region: CASSNRDRVRGYTF. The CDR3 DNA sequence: TGTGCCAGCAGCAACCGGGACAGAGTACGCGGCTACACCTTC.

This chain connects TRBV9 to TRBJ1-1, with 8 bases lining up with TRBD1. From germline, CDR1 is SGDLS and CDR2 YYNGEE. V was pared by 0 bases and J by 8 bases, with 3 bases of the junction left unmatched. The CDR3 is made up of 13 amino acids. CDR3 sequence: CASSVDGDREAFF. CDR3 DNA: TGTGCCAGCAGCGTAGATGGGGACAGGGAAGCTTTCTTT. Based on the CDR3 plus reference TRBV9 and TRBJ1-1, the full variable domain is DSGVTQTPKHLITATGQRVTLRCSPRSGDLSVYWYQQSLDQGLQFLIQYYNGEERAKGNILERFSAQQFPDLHSELNLSSLELGDSALYFCASSVDGDREAFFGQGTRLTVV.

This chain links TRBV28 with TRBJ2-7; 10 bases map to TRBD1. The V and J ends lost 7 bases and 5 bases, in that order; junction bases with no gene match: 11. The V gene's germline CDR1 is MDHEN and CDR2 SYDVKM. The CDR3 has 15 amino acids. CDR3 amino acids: CASTSPGTGDHEQYF. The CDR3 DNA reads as TGTGCCAGCACTTCCCCCGGGACAGGGGACCACGAGCAGTACTTC.

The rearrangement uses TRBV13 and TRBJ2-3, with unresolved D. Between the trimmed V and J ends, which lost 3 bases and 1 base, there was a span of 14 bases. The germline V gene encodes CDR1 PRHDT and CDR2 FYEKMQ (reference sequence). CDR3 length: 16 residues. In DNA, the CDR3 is TGTGCCAGCAGCTTGGGTAGAGGAGAACGCACAGATACGCAGTATTTT. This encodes CASSLGRGERTDTQYF.

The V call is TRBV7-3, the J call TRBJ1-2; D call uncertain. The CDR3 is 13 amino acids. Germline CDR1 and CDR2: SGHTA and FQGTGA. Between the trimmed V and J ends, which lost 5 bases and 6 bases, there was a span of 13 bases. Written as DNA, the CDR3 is TGTGCCAGCAGCGCTCAGCCCCAGGATGGCTACACCTTC. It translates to CASSAQPQDGYTF. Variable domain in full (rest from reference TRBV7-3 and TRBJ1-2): GAGVSQTPSNKVTEKGKYVELRCDPISGHTALYWYRQSLGQGPEFLIYFQGTGAADDSGLPNDRFFAVRPEGSVSTLKIQRTERGDSAVYLCASSAQPQDGYTFGSGTRLTVV.

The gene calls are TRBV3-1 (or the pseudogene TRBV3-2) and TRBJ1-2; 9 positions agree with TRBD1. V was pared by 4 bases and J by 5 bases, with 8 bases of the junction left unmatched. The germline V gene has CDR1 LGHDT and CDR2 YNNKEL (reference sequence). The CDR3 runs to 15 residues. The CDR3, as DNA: TGTGCCAGCAGCCCCCGGGACAGGGTGGGGTATGGCTACACCTTC. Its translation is CASSPRDRVGYGYTF.

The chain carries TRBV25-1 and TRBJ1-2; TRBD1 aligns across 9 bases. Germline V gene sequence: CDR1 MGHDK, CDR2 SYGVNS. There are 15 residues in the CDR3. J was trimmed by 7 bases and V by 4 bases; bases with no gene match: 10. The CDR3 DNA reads TGTGCCAGCAGTGCTTTCCAACAGGGGGCTCGTGGCTACACCTTC. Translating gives CASSAFQQGARGYTF.